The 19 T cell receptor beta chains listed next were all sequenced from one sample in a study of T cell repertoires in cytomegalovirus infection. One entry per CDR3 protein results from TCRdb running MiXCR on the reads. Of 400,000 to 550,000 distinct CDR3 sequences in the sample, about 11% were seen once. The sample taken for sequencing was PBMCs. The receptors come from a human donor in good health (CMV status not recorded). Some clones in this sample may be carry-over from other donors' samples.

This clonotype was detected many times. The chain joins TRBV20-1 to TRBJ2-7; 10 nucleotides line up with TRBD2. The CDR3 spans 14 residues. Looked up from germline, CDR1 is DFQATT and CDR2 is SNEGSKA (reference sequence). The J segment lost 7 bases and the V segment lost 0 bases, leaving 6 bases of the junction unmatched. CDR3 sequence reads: CSARDLAGAGEQYF. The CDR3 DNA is TGCAGTGCTAGAGATCTAGCGGGAGCGGGTGAGCAGTACTTC.

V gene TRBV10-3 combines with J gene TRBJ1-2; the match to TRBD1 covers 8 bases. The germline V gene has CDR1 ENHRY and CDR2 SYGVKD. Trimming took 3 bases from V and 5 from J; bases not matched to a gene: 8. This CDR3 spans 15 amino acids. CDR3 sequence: CAISDPGGPLYGYTF. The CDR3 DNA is TGTGCCATCAGTGACCCAGGGGGCCCCTTATATGGCTACACCTTC.

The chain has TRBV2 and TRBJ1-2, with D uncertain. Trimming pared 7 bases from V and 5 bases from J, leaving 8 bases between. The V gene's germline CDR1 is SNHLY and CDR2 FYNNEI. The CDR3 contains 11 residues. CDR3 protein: CASTQLYGYTF. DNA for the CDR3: TGTGCCAGCACTCAACTATATGGCTACACCTTC.

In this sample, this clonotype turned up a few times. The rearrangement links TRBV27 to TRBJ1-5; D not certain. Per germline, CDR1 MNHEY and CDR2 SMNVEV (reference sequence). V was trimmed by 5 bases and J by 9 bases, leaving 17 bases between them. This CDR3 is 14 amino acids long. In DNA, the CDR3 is TGTGCCAGCAGTAATTCCGGAGGTTATTCGCCCCAGCATTTT. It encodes CASSNSGGYSPQHF.

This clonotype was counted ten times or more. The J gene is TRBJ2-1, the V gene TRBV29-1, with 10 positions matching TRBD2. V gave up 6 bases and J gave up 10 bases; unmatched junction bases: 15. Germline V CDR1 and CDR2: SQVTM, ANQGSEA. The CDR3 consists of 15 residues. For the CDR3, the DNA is TGCAGCGTAGAAAGCGGGAGGGCCCCCTTAGGAGAGCAGTTCTTC. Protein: CSVESGRAPLGEQFF.

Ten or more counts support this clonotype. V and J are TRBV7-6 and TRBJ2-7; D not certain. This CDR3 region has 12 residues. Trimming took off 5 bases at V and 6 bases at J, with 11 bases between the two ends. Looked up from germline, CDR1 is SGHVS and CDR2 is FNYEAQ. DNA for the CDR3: TGTGCCAGCAGCCTCCTCCATGGCGAGCAGTACTTC. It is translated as CASSLLHGEQYF. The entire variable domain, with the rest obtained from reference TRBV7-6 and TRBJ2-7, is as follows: GAGVSQSPRYKVTKRGQDVALRCDPISGHVSLYWYRQALGQGPEFLTYFNYEAQQDKSGLPNDRFSAERPEGSISTLTIQRTEQRDSAMYRCASSLLHGEQYFGPGTRLTVT.

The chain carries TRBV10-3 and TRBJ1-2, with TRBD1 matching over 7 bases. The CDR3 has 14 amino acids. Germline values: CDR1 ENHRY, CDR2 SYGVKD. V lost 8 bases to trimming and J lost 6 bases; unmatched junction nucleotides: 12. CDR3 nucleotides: TGTGCCATCGCCGGGACAGTGGGTGGTAATGGCTACACCTTC. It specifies CAIAGTVGGNGYTF.

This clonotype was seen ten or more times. The DNA for the CDR3 is TGTGCCAGTAACCTAGGACGACCGTCGAACACTGAAGCTTTCTTT. Its translation is CASNLGRPSNTEAFF. The chain employs TRBV19 and TRBJ1-1; the D is unclear. The CDR3 runs to 15 residues. The V and J ends lost 7 bases and 1 base respectively, with 16 bases between them. The germline V gene encodes CDR1 LNHDA and CDR2 SQIVND (reference sequence).

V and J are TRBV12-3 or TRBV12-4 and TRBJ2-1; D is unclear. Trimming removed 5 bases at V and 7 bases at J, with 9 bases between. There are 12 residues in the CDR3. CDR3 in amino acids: CASSNLVNEQFF. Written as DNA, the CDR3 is TGTGCCAGCAGTAACCTGGTTAATGAGCAGTTCTTC.

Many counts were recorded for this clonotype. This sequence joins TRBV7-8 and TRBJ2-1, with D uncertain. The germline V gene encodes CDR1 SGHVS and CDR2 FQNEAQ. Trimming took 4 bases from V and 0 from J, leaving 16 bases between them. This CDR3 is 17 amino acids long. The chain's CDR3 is CASSSGRVSLSYNEQFF. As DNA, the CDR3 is TGTGCCAGCAGCTCAGGAAGAGTTAGTCTCTCCTACAATGAGCAGTTCTTC.

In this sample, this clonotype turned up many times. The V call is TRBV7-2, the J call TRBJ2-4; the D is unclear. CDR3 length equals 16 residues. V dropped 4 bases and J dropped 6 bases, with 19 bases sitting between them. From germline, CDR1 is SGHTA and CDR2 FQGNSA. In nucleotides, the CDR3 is TGTGCCAGCAGCTGGCTAGTCGACATTGGTGGAAACATTCAGTACTTC. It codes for CASSWLVDIGGNIQYF.

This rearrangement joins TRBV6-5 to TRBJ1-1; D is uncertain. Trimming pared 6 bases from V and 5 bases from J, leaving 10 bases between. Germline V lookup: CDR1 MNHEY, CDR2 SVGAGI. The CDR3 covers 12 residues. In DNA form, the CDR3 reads TGTGCCAGCAGGGTATTAGGAACTGAAGCTTTCTTT. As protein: CASRVLGTEAFF.

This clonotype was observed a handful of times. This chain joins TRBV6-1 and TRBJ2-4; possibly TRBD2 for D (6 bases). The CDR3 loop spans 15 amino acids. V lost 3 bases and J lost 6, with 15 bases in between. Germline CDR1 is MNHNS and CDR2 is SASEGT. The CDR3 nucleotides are TGTGCCAGCAGTGAGAGTGCGGGGAATTTAAACATTCAGTACTTC. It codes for CASSESAGNLNIQYF.

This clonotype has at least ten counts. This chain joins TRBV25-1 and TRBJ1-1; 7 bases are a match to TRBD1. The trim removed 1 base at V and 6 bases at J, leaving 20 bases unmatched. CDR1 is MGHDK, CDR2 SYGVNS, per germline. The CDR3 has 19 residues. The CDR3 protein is CASSEWEGGPGPQGAEAFF. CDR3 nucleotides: TGTGCCAGCAGTGAATGGGAGGGGGGACCCGGGCCCCAGGGGGCTGAAGCTTTCTTT.

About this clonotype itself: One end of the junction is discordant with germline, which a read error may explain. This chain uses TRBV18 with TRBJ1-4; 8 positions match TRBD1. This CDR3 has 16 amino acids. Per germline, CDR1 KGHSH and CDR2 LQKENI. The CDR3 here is CASTPTDRGRREKLFF. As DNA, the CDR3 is TGTGCCAGCACACCAACCGACAGGGGCAGGAGGGAAAAACTGTTTTTT.

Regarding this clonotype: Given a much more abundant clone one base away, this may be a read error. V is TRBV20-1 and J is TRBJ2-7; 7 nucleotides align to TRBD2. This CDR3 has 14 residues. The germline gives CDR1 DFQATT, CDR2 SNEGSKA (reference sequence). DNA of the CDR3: TGCAGTGCTAGGGCGGCTAGCGGAGGCTACGAGAAGTACTTC. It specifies CSARAASGGYEKYF.

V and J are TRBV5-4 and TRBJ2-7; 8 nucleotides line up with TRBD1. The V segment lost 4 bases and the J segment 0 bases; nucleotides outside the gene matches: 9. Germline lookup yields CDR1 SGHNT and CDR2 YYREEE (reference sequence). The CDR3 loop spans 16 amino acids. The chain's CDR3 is CASSILDRGSSYEQYF. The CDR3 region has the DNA TGTGCCAGCAGCATTCTCGACAGGGGAAGCTCCTACGAGCAGTACTTC.

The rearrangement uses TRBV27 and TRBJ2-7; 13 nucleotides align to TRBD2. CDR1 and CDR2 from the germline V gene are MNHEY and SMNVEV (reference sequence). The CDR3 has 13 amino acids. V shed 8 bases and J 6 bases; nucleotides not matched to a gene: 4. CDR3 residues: CASSTSGRFEQYF. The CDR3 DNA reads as TGTGCCAGCTCGACTAGCGGGAGGTTCGAGCAGTACTTC.

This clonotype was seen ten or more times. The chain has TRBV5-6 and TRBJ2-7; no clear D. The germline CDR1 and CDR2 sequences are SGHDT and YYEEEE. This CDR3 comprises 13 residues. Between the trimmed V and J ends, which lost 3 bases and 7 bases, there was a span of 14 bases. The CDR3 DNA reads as TGTGCCAGCAGCTCCGGCTTCACGAGAGAGCAGTACTTC. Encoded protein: CASSSGFTREQYF. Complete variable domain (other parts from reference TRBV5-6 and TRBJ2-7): DAGVTQSPTHLIKTRGQQVTLRCSPKSGHDTVSWYQQALGQGPQFIFQYYEEEERQRGNFPDRFSGHQFPNYSSELNVNALLLGDSALYLCASSSGFTREQYFGPGTRLTVT.